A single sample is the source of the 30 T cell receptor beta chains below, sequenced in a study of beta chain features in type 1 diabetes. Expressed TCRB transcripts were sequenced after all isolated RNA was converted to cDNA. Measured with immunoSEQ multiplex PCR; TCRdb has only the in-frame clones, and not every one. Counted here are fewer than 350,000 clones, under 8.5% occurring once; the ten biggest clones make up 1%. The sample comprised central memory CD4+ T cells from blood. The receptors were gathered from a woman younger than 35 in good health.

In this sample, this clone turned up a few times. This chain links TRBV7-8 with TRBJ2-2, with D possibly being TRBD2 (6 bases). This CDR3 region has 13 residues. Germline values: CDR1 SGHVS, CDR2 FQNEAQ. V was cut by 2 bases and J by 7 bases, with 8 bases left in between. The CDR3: CASSLRGNGELFF. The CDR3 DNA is TGTGCCAGCAGCTTACGGGGGAACGGGGAGCTGTTTTTT.

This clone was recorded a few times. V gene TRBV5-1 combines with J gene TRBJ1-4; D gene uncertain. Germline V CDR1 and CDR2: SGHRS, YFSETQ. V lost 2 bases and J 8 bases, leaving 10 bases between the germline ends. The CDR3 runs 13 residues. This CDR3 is CASSLLTGEKLFF. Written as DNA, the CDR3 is TGCGCCAGCAGCTTACTAACGGGGGAAAAACTGTTTTTT.

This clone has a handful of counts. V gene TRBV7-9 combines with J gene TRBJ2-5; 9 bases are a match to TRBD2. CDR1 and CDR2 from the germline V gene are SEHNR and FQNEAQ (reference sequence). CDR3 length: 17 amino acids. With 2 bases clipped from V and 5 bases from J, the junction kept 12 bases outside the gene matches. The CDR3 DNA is TGTGCCAGCAGCTTATTCGCTTCTAGCGGGGTTCGGGAGACCCAGTACTTC. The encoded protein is CASSLFASSGVRETQYF.

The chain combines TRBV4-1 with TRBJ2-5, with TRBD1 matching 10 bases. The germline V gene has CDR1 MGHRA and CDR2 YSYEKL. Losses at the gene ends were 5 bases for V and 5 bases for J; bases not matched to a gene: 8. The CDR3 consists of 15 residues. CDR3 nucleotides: TGCGCCAGCAGCGCGGGACAGGGGTTTCGGGAGACCCAGTACTTC. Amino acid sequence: CASSAGQGFRETQYF.

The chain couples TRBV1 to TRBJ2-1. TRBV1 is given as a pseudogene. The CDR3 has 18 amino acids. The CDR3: CTSSQELNGGLGAHEQFF. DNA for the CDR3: TGCACCAGCAGCCAAGAATTGAACGGGGGACTGGGGGCGCATGAGCAGTTCTTC.

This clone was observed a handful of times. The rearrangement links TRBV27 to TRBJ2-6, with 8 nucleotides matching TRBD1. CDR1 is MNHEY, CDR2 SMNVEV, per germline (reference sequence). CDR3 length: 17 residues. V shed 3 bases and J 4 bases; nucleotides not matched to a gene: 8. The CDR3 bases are TGTGCCAGCAGTTTGAAGCAGGGGGCCGTAGGGGCCAACGTCCTGACTTTC. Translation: CASSLKQGAVGANVLTF.

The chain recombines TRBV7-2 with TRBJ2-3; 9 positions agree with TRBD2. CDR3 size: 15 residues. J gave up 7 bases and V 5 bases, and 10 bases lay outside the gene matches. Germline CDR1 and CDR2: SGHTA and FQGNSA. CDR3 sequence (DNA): TGTGCCAGCAGCGCGGGACTAGCTCCCCCGCATACGCAGTATTTT. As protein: CASSAGLAPPHTQYF.

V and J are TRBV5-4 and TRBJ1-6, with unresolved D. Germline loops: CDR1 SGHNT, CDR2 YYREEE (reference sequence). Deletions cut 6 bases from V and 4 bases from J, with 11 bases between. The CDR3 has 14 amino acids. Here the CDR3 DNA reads TGTGCCAGCAATACTGGAGATTATAATTCACCCCTCCACTTT. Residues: CASNTGDYNSPLHF.

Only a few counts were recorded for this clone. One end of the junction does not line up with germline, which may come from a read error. CDR3 loop: CASREGDWGELFF. The DNA for the CDR3 is TGTGCCAGCAGGGAAGGGGATTGGGGGGAGCTGTTTTTT. This chain links TRBV2 with TRBJ2-2; possible D gene TRBD1, 5 bases. CDR1 and CDR2 (germline): SNHLY, FYNNEI. The CDR3 extends over 13 amino acids.

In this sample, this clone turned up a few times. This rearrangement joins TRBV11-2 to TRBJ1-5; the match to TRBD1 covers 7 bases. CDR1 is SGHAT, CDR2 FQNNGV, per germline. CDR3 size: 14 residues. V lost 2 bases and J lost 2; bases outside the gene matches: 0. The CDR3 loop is CASSLTGGNQPQHF. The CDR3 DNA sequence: TGTGCCAGCAGCTTAACAGGGGGCAATCAGCCCCAGCATTTT.

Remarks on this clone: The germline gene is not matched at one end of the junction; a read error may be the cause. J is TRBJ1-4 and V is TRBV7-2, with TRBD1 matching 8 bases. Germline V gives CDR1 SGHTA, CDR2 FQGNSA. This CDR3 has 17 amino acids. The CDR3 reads CASGLRQGSKANEKLFF. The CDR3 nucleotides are TGTGCCAGCGGCTTGAGACAGGGGTCCAAAGCTAATGAAAAACTGTTTTTT.

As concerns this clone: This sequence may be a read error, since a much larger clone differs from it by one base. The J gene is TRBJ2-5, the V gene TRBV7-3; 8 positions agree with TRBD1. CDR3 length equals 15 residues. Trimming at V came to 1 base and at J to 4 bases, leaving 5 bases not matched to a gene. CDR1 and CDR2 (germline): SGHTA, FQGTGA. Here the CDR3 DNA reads TGTGCCAGCAGCTTAAATGGACAGGGTGGAGAGACCCAGTACTTC. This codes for CASSLNGQGGETQYF.

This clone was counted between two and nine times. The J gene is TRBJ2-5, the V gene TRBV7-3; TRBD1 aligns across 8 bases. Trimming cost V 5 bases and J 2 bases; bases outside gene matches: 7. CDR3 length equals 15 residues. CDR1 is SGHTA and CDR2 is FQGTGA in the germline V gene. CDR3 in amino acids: CASSLGQGEQETQYF. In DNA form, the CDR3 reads TGTGCCAGCAGCCTAGGACAGGGAGAGCAAGAGACCCAGTACTTC.

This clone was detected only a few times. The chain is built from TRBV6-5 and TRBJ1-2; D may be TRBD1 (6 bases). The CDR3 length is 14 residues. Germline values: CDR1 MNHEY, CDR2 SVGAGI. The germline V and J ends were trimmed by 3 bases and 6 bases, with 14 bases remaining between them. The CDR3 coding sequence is TGTGCCAGCAGTTATACAGGGATAGGTAATGGCTACACCTTC. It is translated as CASSYTGIGNGYTF.

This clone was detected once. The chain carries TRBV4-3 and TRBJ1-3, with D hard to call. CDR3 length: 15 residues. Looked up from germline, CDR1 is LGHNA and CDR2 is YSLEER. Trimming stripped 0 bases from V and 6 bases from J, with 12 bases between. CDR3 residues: CASSQDWGVENTIYF. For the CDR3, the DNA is TGCGCCAGCAGCCAAGATTGGGGAGTCGAAAACACCATATATTTT.

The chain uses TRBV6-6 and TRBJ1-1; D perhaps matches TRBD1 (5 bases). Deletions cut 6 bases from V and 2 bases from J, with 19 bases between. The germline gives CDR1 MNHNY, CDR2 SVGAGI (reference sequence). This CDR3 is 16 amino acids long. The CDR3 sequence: CASRDSSGRRNTEAFF. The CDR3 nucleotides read TGTGCCAGCAGAGATTCTTCAGGGAGGAGAAACACTGAAGCTTTCTTT.

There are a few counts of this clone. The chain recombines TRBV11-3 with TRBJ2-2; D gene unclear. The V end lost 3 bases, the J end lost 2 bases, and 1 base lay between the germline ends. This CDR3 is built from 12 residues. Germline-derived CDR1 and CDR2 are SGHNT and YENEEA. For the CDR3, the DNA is TGTGCCAGCAGCTTCAACACCGGGGAGCTGTTTTTT. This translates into CASSFNTGELFF.

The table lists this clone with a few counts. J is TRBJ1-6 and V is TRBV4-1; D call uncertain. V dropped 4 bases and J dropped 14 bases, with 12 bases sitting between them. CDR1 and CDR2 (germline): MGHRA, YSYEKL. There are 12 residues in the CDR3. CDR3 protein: CASSPQTEALHF. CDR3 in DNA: TGCGCCAGCAGCCCCCAGACTGAGGCCCTCCACTTT.

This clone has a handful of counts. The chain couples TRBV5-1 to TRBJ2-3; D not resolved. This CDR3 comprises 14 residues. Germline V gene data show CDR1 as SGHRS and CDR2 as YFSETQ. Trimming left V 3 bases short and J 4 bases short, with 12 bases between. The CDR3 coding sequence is TGCGCCAGCAGCTCCTCCCGAGGCGCAGATACGCAGTATTTT. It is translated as CASSSSRGADTQYF.

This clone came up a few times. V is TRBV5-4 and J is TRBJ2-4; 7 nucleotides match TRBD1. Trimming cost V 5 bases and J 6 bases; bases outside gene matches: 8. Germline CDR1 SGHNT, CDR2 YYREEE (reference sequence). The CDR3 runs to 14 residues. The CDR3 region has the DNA TGTGCCAGCAGTCTGACAGGGCTGGGAAACATTCAGTACTTC. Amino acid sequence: CASSLTGLGNIQYF.

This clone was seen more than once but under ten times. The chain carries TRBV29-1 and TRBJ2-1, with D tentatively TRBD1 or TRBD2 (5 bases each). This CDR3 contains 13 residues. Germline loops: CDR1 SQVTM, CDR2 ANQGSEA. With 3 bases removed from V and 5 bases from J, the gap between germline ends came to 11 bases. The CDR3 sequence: CSVDGQGHNEQFF. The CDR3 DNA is TGCAGCGTTGATGGGCAGGGACACAATGAGCAGTTCTTC.

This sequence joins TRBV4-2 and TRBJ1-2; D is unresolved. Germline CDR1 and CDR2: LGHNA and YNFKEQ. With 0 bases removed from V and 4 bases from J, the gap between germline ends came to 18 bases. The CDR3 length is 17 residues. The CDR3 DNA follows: TGTGCCAGCAGCCAAGATCTAGGAGGGATTGGCCTCTATGGCTACACCTTC. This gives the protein CASSQDLGGIGLYGYTF.

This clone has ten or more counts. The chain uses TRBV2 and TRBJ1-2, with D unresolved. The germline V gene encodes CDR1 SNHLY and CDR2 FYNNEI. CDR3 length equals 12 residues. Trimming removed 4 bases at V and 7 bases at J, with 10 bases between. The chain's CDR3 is CASSAEDSGYTF. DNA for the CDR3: TGTGCCAGCAGTGCCGAGGATAGTGGCTACACCTTC.

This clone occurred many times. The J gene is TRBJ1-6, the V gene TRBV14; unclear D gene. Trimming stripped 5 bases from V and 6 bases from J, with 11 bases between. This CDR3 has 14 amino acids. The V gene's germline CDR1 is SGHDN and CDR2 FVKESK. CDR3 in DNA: TGTGCCAGCAGCTCACAGCCATCTAATTCACCCCTCCACTTT. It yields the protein CASSSQPSNSPLHF.

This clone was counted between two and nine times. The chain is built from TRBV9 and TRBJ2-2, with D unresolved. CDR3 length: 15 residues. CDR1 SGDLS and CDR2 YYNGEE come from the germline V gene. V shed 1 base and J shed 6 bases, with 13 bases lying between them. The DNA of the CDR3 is TGTGCCAGCAGCGTAAGCCCGGACGTGGCCGGGGAGCTGTTTTTT. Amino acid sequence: CASSVSPDVAGELFF.

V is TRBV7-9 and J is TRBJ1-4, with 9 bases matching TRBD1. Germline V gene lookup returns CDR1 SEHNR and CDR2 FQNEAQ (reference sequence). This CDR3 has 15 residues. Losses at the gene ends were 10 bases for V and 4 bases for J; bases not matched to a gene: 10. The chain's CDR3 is CATRNRGPHNEKLFF. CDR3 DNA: TGTGCCACCCGTAACAGGGGGCCCCATAATGAAAAACTGTTTTTT.

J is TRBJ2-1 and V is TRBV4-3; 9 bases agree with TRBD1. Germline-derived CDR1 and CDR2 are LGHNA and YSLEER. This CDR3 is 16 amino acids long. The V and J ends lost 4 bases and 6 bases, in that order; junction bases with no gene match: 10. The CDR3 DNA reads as TGCGCCAGCAGCCTCCTCGGGACAGGGAGGAGCAATGAGCAGTTCTTC. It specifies CASSLLGTGRSNEQFF.

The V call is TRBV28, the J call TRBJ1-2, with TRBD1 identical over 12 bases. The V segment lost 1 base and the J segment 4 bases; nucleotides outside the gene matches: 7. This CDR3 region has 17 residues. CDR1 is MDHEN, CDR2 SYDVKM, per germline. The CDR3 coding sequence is TGTGCCAGCAGTTTATTTGGGACAGGGGGCTCCAGCTATGGCTACACCTTC. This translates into CASSLFGTGGSSYGYTF.

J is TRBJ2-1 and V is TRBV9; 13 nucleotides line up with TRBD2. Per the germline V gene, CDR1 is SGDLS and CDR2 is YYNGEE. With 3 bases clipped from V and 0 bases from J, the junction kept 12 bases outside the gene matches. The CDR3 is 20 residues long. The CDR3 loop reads CASSGAMGLAGKSSYNEQFF. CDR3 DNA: TGTGCCAGCAGCGGGGCCATGGGACTAGCGGGGAAGAGCTCCTACAATGAGCAGTTCTTC.

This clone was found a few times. The CDR3 protein is CASSQGSWQPQHF. CDR3 DNA: TGCGCCAGCAGCCAAGGTTCTTGGCAGCCCCAGCATTTT. The chain uses TRBV4-3 and TRBJ1-5; D unclear. V was cut by 1 base and J by 7 bases, with 8 bases left in between. Germline V gene lookup returns CDR1 LGHNA and CDR2 YSLEER. This CDR3 region has 13 residues.